These T cell receptor beta chains were read from a single sample in a study of metastatic and nonmetastatic thyroid tumors. TCRdb re-clonotyped the PCR reads through MiXCR. The data contain approximately 19,000 clones, around 38% of them singletons. Sequenced material: tumor tissue. All receptors come from a female donor with papillary thyroid cancer or a benign thyroid nodule (not recorded which). Some clones in this sample may be carry-over from other donors' samples. Both conserved end residues are part of each CDR3. Each record gives: V gene, J gene, D gene, clone size, CDR3 DNA, CDR3 protein. A D gene is named only where the DNA matches it firmly. Clone sizes are given selectively: once, few, many, or a class where the clone is expanded.

v_call: TRBV6-2/TRBV6-3; j_call: TRBJ1-6; d_call: TRBD1; clone_size: few; cdr3_nt: TGTGCCACCGAGGCTCAAGGACAGGGCCTAAATTCACCCCTCCACTTT; cdr3_aa: CATEAQGQGLNSPLHF
v_call: TRBV20-1; j_call: TRBJ2-1; d_call: TRBD1; clone_size: NA; cdr3_nt: TGCAGTGCTAGAGGATGGGCAGGGGGTCTTAATGAGCAGTTCTTC; cdr3_aa: CSARGWAGGLNEQFF
v_call: TRBV2; j_call: TRBJ1-5; d_call: TRBD1; clone_size: few; cdr3_nt: TGTGCCAGCAGGGGACAGGGAAATCAGCCCCAGCATTTT; cdr3_aa: CASRGQGNQPQHF
v_call: TRBV20-1; j_call: TRBJ2-7; d_call: TRBD2; clone_size: NA; cdr3_nt: TGCAGTGCTGGCGGACTAGCGCTGGCCGAGCAGTACTTC; cdr3_aa: CSAGGLALAEQYF
v_call: TRBV6-1; j_call: TRBJ1-5; d_call: NA; clone_size: few; cdr3_nt: TGTGCCAGCAGTCTCCGGGACGGATATCGGCCCCAGCATTTT; cdr3_aa: CASSLRDGYRPQHF
v_call: TRBV9; j_call: TRBJ1-1; d_call: TRBD1; clone_size: NA; cdr3_nt: TGTGCCAGCAGCGTACGTCAGGGGGCCGCGGAAGCTTTCTTT; cdr3_aa: CASSVRQGAAEAFF
v_call: TRBV9; j_call: TRBJ2-7; d_call: NA; clone_size: NA; cdr3_nt: TGTGCCAGCAGCGTCGGGGGGACAGGCCTCGCCTACGAGCAGTACTTC; cdr3_aa: CASSVGGTGLAYEQYF
v_call: TRBV6-1; j_call: TRBJ2-3; d_call: NA; clone_size: NA; cdr3_nt: TGTGCCAGCAGTGGGTTATCAGATACGCAGTATTTT; cdr3_aa: CASSGLSDTQYF
v_call: TRBV18; j_call: TRBJ2-3; d_call: NA; clone_size: NA; cdr3_nt: TGTGCCAGCTCCTCCACTCGTGCAGATACGCAGTATTTT; cdr3_aa: CASSSTRADTQYF
v_call: TRBV10-3; j_call: TRBJ2-1; d_call: NA; clone_size: few; cdr3_nt: TGTGCCATCAGGAGGGGTTTGGACTCCTACAATGAGCAGTTCTTC; cdr3_aa: CAIRRGLDSYNEQFF
v_call: TRBV11-2; j_call: TRBJ1-1; d_call: NA; clone_size: NA; cdr3_nt: TGTGCCAGCAGCTTCACAAGGGTGGGAACTGAAGCTTTCTTT; cdr3_aa: CASSFTRVGTEAFF
v_call: TRBV6-1; j_call: TRBJ2-7; d_call: NA; clone_size: few; cdr3_nt: TGTGCCAGCAGTCCGTTCCGCGGGACAGTCTCCTACGAGCAGTACTTC; cdr3_aa: CASSPFRGTVSYEQYF
v_call: TRBV18; j_call: TRBJ1-5; d_call: NA; clone_size: NA; cdr3_nt: TGTGCCAGCTCACCCGTAAGTAGCAATCAGCCCCAGCATTTT; cdr3_aa: CASSPVSSNQPQHF
v_call: TRBV11-2; j_call: TRBJ2-5; d_call: NA; clone_size: many; cdr3_nt: TGTGCCAGCAGCTCAGAATGGAGAGAAGAGACCCAGTACTTC; cdr3_aa: CASSSEWREETQYF
v_call: TRBV11-3; j_call: TRBJ2-3; d_call: NA; clone_size: NA; cdr3_nt: TGTGCCAGCAGCGGGACGGGACCAGATACGCAGTATTTT; cdr3_aa: CASSGTGPDTQYF
v_call: TRBV6-9; j_call: TRBJ2-5; d_call: NA; clone_size: NA; cdr3_nt: TGTGCCAGCAGTTATGCTCCGGGGGCCAAGGAGACCCAGTACTTC; cdr3_aa: CASSYAPGAKETQYF
v_call: TRBV27; j_call: TRBJ2-1; d_call: NA; clone_size: few; cdr3_nt: TGTGCCAGCAGTTTGGCTAGCGTGCCTACCTACAATGAGCAGTTCTTC; cdr3_aa: CASSLASVPTYNEQFF
v_call: TRBV11-2; j_call: TRBJ2-6; d_call: NA; clone_size: NA; cdr3_nt: TGTGCCAGCAGCCCGCTACAGGGTCACCCTGGGGCCAACGTCCTGACTTTC; cdr3_aa: CASSPLQGHPGANVLTF
v_call: TRBV12-3/TRBV12-4; j_call: TRBJ2-7; d_call: NA; clone_size: few; cdr3_nt: TGTGCCAGCAGTCCGGACAGTCACGAGCAGTACTTC; cdr3_aa: CASSPDSHEQYF
v_call: TRBV6-2/TRBV6-3; j_call: TRBJ1-4; d_call: NA; clone_size: few; cdr3_nt: TGTGCCAGCAGTTACGAGGATTTGGGAGAAAAACTGTTTTTT; cdr3_aa: CASSYEDLGEKLFF
v_call: TRBV6-2/TRBV6-3; j_call: TRBJ1-2; d_call: NA; clone_size: few; cdr3_nt: TGTGCCAGCAGTTATCCTCGGACAATTCTTTCCTATGGCTACACCTTC; cdr3_aa: CASSYPRTILSYGYTF
v_call: TRBV6-1; j_call: TRBJ2-1; d_call: NA; clone_size: few; cdr3_nt: TGTGCCAGCAGTGAATGGGGGGTGGAATACAATGAGCAGTTCTTC; cdr3_aa: CASSEWGVEYNEQFF
v_call: TRBV28; j_call: TRBJ2-2; d_call: TRBD2; clone_size: few; cdr3_nt: TGTGCCAGCAGGAATAGCGGGATCCCCACCGGGGAGCTGTTTTTT; cdr3_aa: CASRNSGIPTGELFF
v_call: TRBV7-9; j_call: TRBJ2-7; d_call: TRBD1; clone_size: NA; cdr3_nt: TGTGCCAGCACCTACGGGACAGGGTCCTACGAGCAGTACTTC; cdr3_aa: CASTYGTGSYEQYF
v_call: TRBV6-1; j_call: TRBJ2-7; d_call: TRBD1; clone_size: NA; cdr3_nt: TGTGCCACAGGGACAGGGACCGTCGAGCAGTACTTC; cdr3_aa: CATGTGTVEQYF
v_call: TRBV6-6; j_call: TRBJ1-1; d_call: NA; clone_size: NA; cdr3_nt: TGTGCCAGCAGTTATATGGGGAACACTGAAGCTTTCTTT; cdr3_aa: CASSYMGNTEAFF
v_call: TRBV28; j_call: TRBJ2-7; d_call: TRBD1; clone_size: few; cdr3_nt: TGTGCCAGCAGTCGGACAGGGAATCACTACGAGCAGTACTTC; cdr3_aa: CASSRTGNHYEQYF
v_call: TRBV28; j_call: TRBJ2-2; d_call: TRBD2; clone_size: few; cdr3_nt: TGTGCCAGCAGTTCGACTAGCGGGAGTCACGGGGAGCTGTTTTTT; cdr3_aa: CASSSTSGSHGELFF
v_call: TRBV12-3/TRBV12-4; j_call: TRBJ2-3; d_call: TRBD1; clone_size: NA; cdr3_nt: TGTGCCAGCAGTTTACAGGGGGAAATTAGCACAGATACGCAGTATTTT; cdr3_aa: CASSLQGEISTDTQYF
v_call: TRBV30; j_call: TRBJ1-5; d_call: NA; clone_size: NA; cdr3_nt: TGTGCCTGGAGTGATTCGACAGGCCTATTCAATCAGCCCCAGCATTTT; cdr3_aa: CAWSDSTGLFNQPQHF
v_call: TRBV12-3/TRBV12-4; j_call: TRBJ2-7; d_call: NA; clone_size: NA; cdr3_nt: TGTGCCAGCAGTCCTTACCGGGGCTTCGAGCAGTACTTC; cdr3_aa: CASSPYRGFEQYF
v_call: TRBV3-1; j_call: TRBJ2-3; d_call: NA; clone_size: NA; cdr3_nt: TGTGCCAGCAGCGAAGTGTCAGTGGCAGATACGCAGTATTTT; cdr3_aa: CASSEVSVADTQYF
v_call: TRBV11-2; j_call: TRBJ2-7; d_call: TRBD2; clone_size: NA; cdr3_nt: TGTGCCAGCAGCTTATTAGGTGGGGTTAGCGGGAGGGCCTACGAGCAGTACTTC; cdr3_aa: CASSLLGGVSGRAYEQYF
v_call: TRBV20-1; j_call: TRBJ1-2; d_call: TRBD1; clone_size: NA; cdr3_nt: TGCAGTGCGCTGACAGGGACTCACTATGGCTACACCTTC; cdr3_aa: CSALTGTHYGYTF
v_call: TRBV27; j_call: TRBJ1-4; d_call: NA; clone_size: few; cdr3_nt: TGTGCCAGTAGTTGGGGTGGTAAACTGTTTTTT; cdr3_aa: CASSWGGKLFF
v_call: TRBV30; j_call: TRBJ1-2; d_call: NA; clone_size: NA; cdr3_nt: TGTGCCTGGAGTCCAGGGACGGGTGGCTACACCTTC; cdr3_aa: CAWSPGTGGYTF
v_call: TRBV19; j_call: TRBJ2-2; d_call: NA; clone_size: NA; cdr3_nt: TGTGCCAGTAGTACAGTCTTCCCCACCGGGGAGCTGTTTTTT; cdr3_aa: CASSTVFPTGELFF
v_call: TRBV2; j_call: TRBJ1-3; d_call: NA; clone_size: NA; cdr3_nt: TGTGCCAGCAGTGGATCCCCCGTCTCTGGAAACACCATATATTTT; cdr3_aa: CASSGSPVSGNTIYF
v_call: TRBV18; j_call: TRBJ2-1; d_call: TRBD2; clone_size: NA; cdr3_nt: TGTGCCAGCTCACATGGGACTAGCGGGAGTTACAATGAGCAGTTCTTC; cdr3_aa: CASSHGTSGSYNEQFF
v_call: TRBV6-1; j_call: TRBJ1-2; d_call: NA; clone_size: NA; cdr3_nt: TGTGCCAGCAATCCCGGGGGAGCTAACTATGGCTACACCTTC; cdr3_aa: CASNPGGANYGYTF
v_call: TRBV20-1; j_call: TRBJ1-5; d_call: NA; clone_size: NA; cdr3_nt: TGCAGTGCTAGCCAGGGTAGCAATCAGCCCCAGCATTTT; cdr3_aa: CSASQGSNQPQHF
v_call: TRBV27; j_call: TRBJ1-5; d_call: NA; clone_size: few; cdr3_nt: TGTGCCAGCAGTGCTGTGAAGGGGCAGCCCCAGCATTTT; cdr3_aa: CASSAVKGQPQHF
v_call: TRBV20-1; j_call: TRBJ2-7; d_call: NA; clone_size: NA; cdr3_nt: TGCAGTGCTAGACCTCTGGGATCATCGTACGAGCAGTACTTC; cdr3_aa: CSARPLGSSYEQYF
v_call: TRBV11-3; j_call: TRBJ2-7; d_call: NA; clone_size: NA; cdr3_nt: TGTGCCAGCAGCTCCCTCGGACGGCCCTACGAGCAGTACTTC; cdr3_aa: CASSSLGRPYEQYF
v_call: TRBV19; j_call: TRBJ1-1; d_call: NA; clone_size: NA; cdr3_nt: TGTGCCACCACCACAGGGTTGGACACTGAAGCTTTCTTT; cdr3_aa: CATTTGLDTEAFF